The clone carrying this T cell receptor beta chain was seen just once. Followed longitudinally, the Seattle patients had been enrolled during active infection. CDR3 length equals 14 residues. The V end lost 1 base, the J end lost 4 bases, and 8 bases lay between the germline ends. The germline gives CDR1 LNHDA, CDR2 SQIVND (reference sequence). This sample was included in a study of blood T cell repertoires in COVID-19. Looking at the study overall: Acute-phase and convalescent COVID-19 samples originated in the United States, Italy and Spain. T cells, B-cell-depleted T cells, or PBMCs supplied cDNA or gDNA.

Original processing notes: Reference gene primers were amplified, and this amplification served to estimate nucleated cell counts. Sequencing used immunoSEQ multiplex PCR; TCRdb keeps in-frame clones, though not all of them. From that table come the V and J calls and clone size; the DNA was used to work out D and trimming. The table records 430,000 or so clones, about 90% of them present only once. What was sequenced was peripheral blood. The genes are TRBV19 and TRBJ1-5, with D possibly TRBD1 on 6 matching bases. This sequence was found in a man younger than 30 with COVID-19, enrolled during active disease. The CDR3 here is CASSIGTDNQPQHF. In DNA form, the CDR3 reads TGTGCCAGTAGTATAGGGACAGATAATCAGCCCCAGCATTTT.